This note documents a single T cell receptor beta chain sequence. The sample comes from a study of T cell changes during pregnancy in multiple sclerosis. The CDR3 loop spans 13 amino acids. V was cut by 5 bases and J by 2 bases, with 7 bases left in between. The germline V gene encodes CDR1 SGHVS and CDR2 FNYEAQ. This table comes from immunoSEQ multiplex PCR, and its TCRdb copy is limited to in-frame clones, with some not included. The table lists over 25,000 clones, about nine tenths of them singletons. The sample consisted of CD8+ T cells from peripheral blood mononuclear cells, taken after pregnancy. This chain uses TRBV7-6 with TRBJ2-1; D possibly corresponds to TRBD2 (6 bases). The TCR sequence derives from a female donor with multiple sclerosis, enrolled in a pregnancy study. The CDR3 is CASSGRPYNEQFF. The CDR3 bases are TGTGCCAGCAGCGGGAGGCCCTACAATGAGCAGTTCTTC.